What follows is one T cell receptor beta chain and its context. Its matching antigen is unknown. The sample originates from a study of T cells in tumors after PD-1 blockade. From germline, CDR1 is SGHDN and CDR2 FVKESK. The V end lost 1 base, the J end lost 2 bases, and 16 bases lay between the germline ends. This CDR3 has 17 residues. Study-wide points: Squamous carcinoma: about half of expanded exhausted clones novel, versus 25% to 35% of other expanded CD8+ clones.

Clones were sequenced by immunoSEQ multiplex PCR, and TCRdb holds only the in-frame ones, with some missing. Among about 15,000 clones listed, about 63% were seen once. This sequence originates from a human donor with cutaneous squamous cell carcinoma. This specimen was tumor tissue, taken after anti-PD-1 treatment. The chain couples TRBV14 to TRBJ2-3; the D gene is possibly TRBD1 (6 bases). CDR3: CASSQAPQGTLTDTQYF. DNA for the CDR3: TGTGCCAGCAGCCAAGCCCCACAGGGTACCCTCACAGATACGCAGTATTTT.